This T cell receptor (beta chain) is from a study of OX40 agonist ivuxolimab in advanced cancers. Only one count was recorded for this clone. The CDR3 has 19 residues. Unmatched junction bases numbered 15, after V lost 5 bases and J lost 1 base. Germline CDR1 and CDR2: SGHVS and FNYEAQ. Assay: immunoSEQ multiplex PCR; the TCRdb copy retains only in-frame clones and omits some. The table has about 37,000 clones, around 81% seen once; the top ten hold under 45%. This receptor was taken from an adult with an advanced solid tumor such as melanoma, head and neck, liver or kidney cancer. The J gene is TRBJ2-3, the V gene TRBV7-6, with 10 bases fitting TRBD2. This specimen was CD4+ or CD8+ T cells sorted from blood, taken in a trial of the OX40 agonist ivuxolimab. As DNA, the CDR3 is TGTGCCAGCAGCCCATCCCTGGCTAGCGGGAGTAGCGGCACAGATACGCAGTATTTT. Translated: CASSPSLASGSSGTDTQYF. Looking up the rest from reference TRBV7-6 and TRBJ2-3 gives the full variable domain: GAGVSQSPRYKVTKRGQDVALRCDPISGHVSLYWYRQALGQGPEFLTYFNYEAQQDKSGLPNDRFSAERPEGSISTLTIQRTEQRDSAMYRCASSPSLASGSSGTDTQYFGPGTRLTVL.